The clone carrying this T cell receptor (beta chain) was seen repeatedly, ten times or more. Its target is unknown. These data originate in a study of identical twins. The study's findings and limits: Researchers reported excess low generation probability among twin-shared out-of-frame alpha sequences.

V was shortened by 1 base and J by 4 bases, with 14 bases between the two germline ends. The germline CDR1 and CDR2 sequences are SEHNR and FQNEAQ (reference sequence). This CDR3 contains 15 residues. Through template switching, a universal primer site was introduced, and the cDNA contained unique molecular identifiers. Each CDR3 protein is one row after TCRdb ran MiXCR on the 5' RACE reads. Among approximately 590,000 distinct CDR3 sequences, 9% to 10% were seen once, and the ten largest hold roughly 3%. The data were also submitted as part of a second study, on yellow fever vaccine responses in identical twins.

The chain has TRBV7-9 and TRBJ2-7, with D possibly being TRBD1 (6 bases). The sequencing sample was made of PBMCs. This TCR was sampled from a woman under 30 in good health. In nucleotides, the CDR3 is TGTGCCAGCAGCTTAGTGACAGGTGGGAAGTACGAGCAGTACTTC. It specifies CASSLVTGGKYEQYF.